These 25 T cell receptor beta chains came from one sample sequenced in a study of blood T cell repertoires in COVID-19. Method: immunoSEQ multiplex PCR; TCRdb's copy keeps in-frame clones and lacks some. The sample consists of 200,000 or so clones, 80% to 85% of them appearing once. Sequenced input: PBMCs or T cells enriched from blood (not recorded which). These receptors were taken from a man in his forties who had recovered from COVID-19.

The chain joins TRBV28 to TRBJ1-1; tentative D call: TRBD1 (5 bases). The germline V gene has CDR1 MDHEN and CDR2 SYDVKM. The CDR3 is made up of 13 amino acids. V lost 8 bases to trimming and J lost 1 base, with 11 bases between them. The CDR3 sequence: CASVSQGNTEAFF. The CDR3 nucleotides read TGTGCCAGCGTTTCCCAGGGGAACACTGAAGCTTTCTTT.

The CDR3 loop reads CASSIQGISGEKLFF. The CDR3 DNA reads TGTGCCAGCAGTATACAGGGAATTAGTGGTGAAAAACTGTTTTTT. J is TRBJ1-4 and V is TRBV2; TRBD1 might be the D (6 bases). The CDR3 has 15 residues. Germline CDR1 and CDR2: SNHLY and FYNNEI. V was trimmed by 5 bases and J by 7 bases, leaving 17 bases between them. The complete variable domain, with remaining parts taken from reference TRBV2 and TRBJ1-4, reads EPEVTQTPSHQVTQMGQEVILRCVPISNHLYFYWYRQILGQKVEFLVSFYNNEISEKSEIFDDQFSVERPDGSNFTLKIRSTKLEDSAMYFCASSIQGISGEKLFFGSGTQLSVL.

The genes are TRBV30 and TRBJ1-1; 7 bases agree with TRBD1. Losses at the gene ends were 2 bases for V and 4 bases for J; bases not matched to a gene: 1. The CDR3 sequence is 12 residues long. CDR1 is GTSNPN, CDR2 SVGIG, per germline (reference sequence). The CDR3 loop is CAWSPGGTEAFF. The DNA for the CDR3 is TGTGCCTGGAGTCCAGGGGGCACTGAAGCTTTCTTT.

The chain couples TRBV6-6 to TRBJ1-5, with 8 bases fitting TRBD1. CDR3 size: 16 residues. V dropped 2 bases and J dropped 2; count of bases not matched to a gene: 5. Germline CDR1 reads MNHNY; CDR2 reads SVGAGI (reference sequence). DNA for the CDR3: TGTGCCAGCAGTTACAAGCAGGGGGCCGGCAATCAGCCCCAGCATTTT. Protein sequence: CASSYKQGAGNQPQHF.

The rearrangement links TRBV2 to TRBJ1-4; TRBD1 agrees at 8 bases. The ends lost 7 bases at V and 7 bases at J; junction bases unmatched: 8. Germline CDR1 and CDR2: SNHLY and FYNNEI. CDR3 length equals 14 residues. The CDR3 bases are TGTGCCAGCATGAGGGACAGGAACTCTGAAAAACTGTTTTTT. It yields the protein CASMRDRNSEKLFF.

This chain uses TRBV19 with TRBJ1-4; D is undetermined. Germline lookup yields CDR1 LNHDA and CDR2 SQIVND (reference sequence). This CDR3 spans 15 amino acids. V lost 6 bases to trimming and J lost 8 bases, with 19 bases between them. The CDR3 nucleotides read TGTGCCAGTAGGCCCACAGTGGATGAACGGGAAAAACTGTTTTTT. It translates to CASRPTVDEREKLFF. Full variable domain (missing parts from reference TRBV19 and TRBJ1-4): DGGITQSPKYLFRKEGQNVTLSCEQNLNHDAMYWYRQDPGQGLRLIYYSQIVNDFQKGDIAEGYSVSREKKESFPLTVTSAQKNPTAFYLCASRPTVDEREKLFFGSGTQLSVL.

The genes are TRBV7-9 and TRBJ1-1; D is uncertain. The CDR3 is 15 amino acids. The V gene lost 3 bases and the J gene lost 0 bases, with 11 bases spanning the gap. Germline V gene lookup returns CDR1 SEHNR and CDR2 FQNEAQ (reference sequence). The CDR3 sequence is CASSLEGGMNTEAFF. The CDR3 region has the DNA TGTGCCAGCAGCTTGGAGGGCGGTATGAACACTGAAGCTTTCTTT.

The chain has TRBV11-3 and TRBJ2-7; 9 bases match TRBD1. The germline V gene encodes CDR1 SGHNT and CDR2 YENEEA. CDR3 size: 15 residues. The J segment lost 3 bases and the V segment lost 4 bases, leaving 7 bases of the junction unmatched. This CDR3 is CASSSGDREGYEQYF. DNA of the CDR3: TGTGCCAGCAGCTCCGGGGACAGGGAGGGCTACGAGCAGTACTTC.

This clone has a handful of counts. J is TRBJ2-2 and V is TRBV5-1; 7 bases fit TRBD1. V shed 4 bases and J 3 bases; nucleotides not matched to a gene: 6. This CDR3 contains 15 residues. Germline loops: CDR1 SGHRS, CDR2 YFSETQ. CDR3 protein: CASSRGQRDTGELFF. In DNA, the CDR3 is TGCGCCAGCAGCAGGGGACAGAGAGACACCGGGGAGCTGTTTTTT.

This clone was recorded once. The chain joins TRBV7-9 to TRBJ1-1; 8 positions agree with TRBD1. Germline V lookup: CDR1 SEHNR, CDR2 FQNEAQ (reference sequence). This CDR3 is built from 14 residues. The ends lost 5 bases at V and 0 bases at J; junction bases unmatched: 2. The CDR3 spells CASSRQGLNTEAFF. DNA for the CDR3: TGTGCCAGCAGCCGACAGGGGTTGAACACTGAAGCTTTCTTT. The variable domain in full, with the rest retrieved from reference TRBV7-9 and TRBJ1-1, is DTGVSQNPRHKITKRGQNVTFRCDPISEHNRLYWYRQTLGQGPEFLTYFQNEAQLEKSRLLSDRFSAERPKGSFSTLEIQRTEQGDSAMYLCASSRQGLNTEAFFGQGTRLTVV.

The J gene is TRBJ2-7, the V gene TRBV10-3, with D possibly matching TRBD1 (6 bases). The CDR3 length is 16 residues. Germline V gives CDR1 ENHRY, CDR2 SYGVKD. V lost 6 bases to trimming and J lost 0 bases, with 18 bases between them. The DNA for the CDR3 is TGTGCCATCAGGCGTATGGTGACAGGCCGCTCCTACGAGCAGTACTTC. This translates into CAIRRMVTGRSYEQYF.

The chain couples TRBV19 to TRBJ1-2; TRBD1 aligns across 8 bases. V lost 5 bases, J lost 3 bases, and 8 bases stayed unmatched. Germline CDR1 and CDR2: LNHDA and SQIVND (reference sequence). The CDR3 covers 15 residues. The CDR3 nucleotides read TGTGCCAGTAGTGTCCTACAGGGGGGCCACTATGGCTACACCTTC. Its translation is CASSVLQGGHYGYTF.

As regards this clone: The same CDR3 also results from other DNA sequences found in this sample. This chain links TRBV9 with TRBJ1-4; 7 nucleotides align to TRBD1. The germline V gene encodes CDR1 SGDLS and CDR2 YYNGEE. V trimming: 0 bases; J trimming: 8 bases; junction bases outside the gene matches: 4. CDR3 size: 14 residues. The CDR3 DNA follows: TGTGCCAGCAGCGTAGGCGCAGGGGGGGAAAAACTGTTTTTT. Its translation: CASSVGAGGEKLFF.

CDR3 residues: CASSLGQSGSPLHF. Written as DNA, the CDR3 is TGTGCCAGCAGCCTCGGACAGTCTGGATCACCCCTCCACTTT. V and J are TRBV7-9 and TRBJ1-6; D may be TRBD1 (6 bases). Trimming took off 5 bases at V and 10 bases at J, with 15 bases between the two ends. Germline values: CDR1 SEHNR, CDR2 FQNEAQ (reference sequence). The CDR3 runs 14 residues.

The chain employs TRBV29-1 and TRBJ2-3; weak D call: TRBD2 (6 bases). CDR1 is SQVTM, CDR2 ANQGSEA, per germline. Trimming took 7 bases from V and 2 from J, leaving 13 bases between them. This CDR3 region has 13 residues. CDR3 DNA sequence: TGCAGCGGGGGGGAGAGGAACACAGATACGCAGTATTTT. This gives the protein CSGGERNTDTQYF.

V usage is TRBV19 and J usage is TRBJ1-3; 7 positions match TRBD1. The length of the CDR3 is 14 residues. Trimming took 5 bases from V and 4 from J; bases not matched to a gene: 5. The V gene's germline CDR1 is LNHDA and CDR2 SQIVND (reference sequence). The CDR3 bases are TGTGCCAGTAGTTCCCGGGACAGAGGAAACACCATATATTTT. Its translation: CASSSRDRGNTIYF.

The genes are TRBV5-6 and TRBJ1-2; D is unclear. Germline V gene sequence: CDR1 SGHDT, CDR2 YYEEEE. The V gene lost 1 base and the J gene lost 5 bases, with 6 bases spanning the gap. This CDR3 is built from 12 residues. The CDR3 protein is CASSLSGYGYTF. The CDR3 DNA reads TGTGCCAGCAGCTTGTCGGGGTATGGCTACACCTTC.

DNA for the CDR3: TGTGCCAGCAGCCAACGAGTAAGCAGCAGGTCACTTGAAAAACTGTTTTTT. This encodes CASSQRVSSRSLEKLFF. J is TRBJ1-4 and V is TRBV3-1 (or the pseudogene TRBV3-2); no reliable D call. The CDR3 spans 17 residues. The V end lost 2 bases, the J end lost 7 bases, and 20 bases lay between the germline ends. Germline V gene lookup returns CDR1 LGHDT and CDR2 YNNKEL (reference sequence).

The chain carries TRBV27 and TRBJ1-1; tentative D call: TRBD1 (6 bases). Germline lookup yields CDR1 MNHEY and CDR2 SMNVEV (reference sequence). The CDR3 extends over 15 amino acids. V lost 3 bases and J 4 bases, leaving 15 bases between the germline ends. CDR3 DNA: TGTGCCAGCAGTTTGTCCCAGGGGTATGGCACTGAAGCTTTCTTT. This sequence encodes CASSLSQGYGTEAFF.

The rearrangement links TRBV5-1 to TRBJ1-6; 9 positions match TRBD1. Germline V gives CDR1 SGHRS, CDR2 YFSETQ. The ends lost 3 bases at V and 10 bases at J; junction bases unmatched: 8. The CDR3 spans 15 residues. The CDR3 DNA follows: TGCGCCAGCAGCTGGGGACAGGGAACGGGATCACCCCTCCACTTT. This translates into CASSWGQGTGSPLHF.

The J gene is TRBJ2-2, the V gene TRBV24-1, with 8 nucleotides matching TRBD1. V lost 7 bases, J lost 4 bases, and 4 bases stayed unmatched. Germline loops: CDR1 KGHDR, CDR2 SFDVKD. This CDR3 is built from 14 residues. CDR3 sequence (DNA): TGTGCCACCAGCAGGACAGGGAGCACCGGGGAGCTGTTTTTT. It translates to CATSRTGSTGELFF.

This clone was recorded once. This chain uses TRBV29-1 with TRBJ1-2; possibly TRBD1 for D (5 bases). The CDR3 sequence is 12 residues long. The germline V and J ends were trimmed by 4 bases and 4 bases, with 10 bases remaining between them. Germline CDR1 SQVTM, CDR2 ANQGSEA. This chain's CDR3 is CSVGGGGYGYTF. CDR3 nucleotide sequence: TGCAGCGTTGGCGGGGGGGGCTATGGCTACACCTTC.

This clone was detected only once. This chain uses TRBV21-1 with TRBJ1-2; the D call of TRBD1 is as the table states it, not checked on the DNA. TRBV21-1 is a listed pseudogene. The CDR3 runs 14 residues. CDR3 in DNA: TGTGCCAGCAGCAAAGCGAAGGGGCCGTATGGCTACACCTTC. Encoded protein: CASSKAKGPYGYTF.

This rearrangement joins TRBV27 to TRBJ2-4, with D possibly matching TRBD2 (5 bases). Germline V gene sequence: CDR1 MNHEY, CDR2 SMNVEV (reference sequence). V was shortened by 8 bases and J by 8 bases, with 16 bases between the two germline ends. CDR3 length equals 13 residues. CDR3 nucleotides: TGTGCCAGCGGAGCCCTCCGGGGAGACATTCAGTACTTC. Its protein is CASGALRGDIQYF.

V is TRBV30 and J is TRBJ1-6; D is undetermined. CDR3 size: 13 residues. The germline V and J ends were trimmed by 2 bases and 7 bases, with 9 bases remaining between them. Germline values: CDR1 GTSNPN, CDR2 SVGIG (reference sequence). The CDR3 sequence: CAWSTSPNSPLHF. Here the CDR3 DNA reads TGTGCCTGGAGTACCAGTCCCAATTCACCCCTCCACTTT.